This TCR beta chain was documented in a study of technical replicates of blood from a few donors. Germline loops: CDR1 LGHNA, CDR2 YNFKEQ. V lost 4 bases and J lost 2; bases outside the gene matches: 1. This CDR3 spans 14 amino acids. Sequencing used immunoSEQ multiplex PCR; TCRdb keeps in-frame clones, though not all of them. The table has 100,000 or so clones, roughly 95% seen once; the top ten hold approximately 0.2%. The sequenced sample consisted of T cells isolated from PBMCs. The clonotype originates from a human donor in good health. J is TRBJ2-7 and V is TRBV4-2, with 11 bases fitting TRBD2. CDR3 DNA: TGTGCCAGCAGCCCGGGACTAGCGGCCTACGAGCAGTACTTC. Amino acid sequence: CASSPGLAAYEQYF.